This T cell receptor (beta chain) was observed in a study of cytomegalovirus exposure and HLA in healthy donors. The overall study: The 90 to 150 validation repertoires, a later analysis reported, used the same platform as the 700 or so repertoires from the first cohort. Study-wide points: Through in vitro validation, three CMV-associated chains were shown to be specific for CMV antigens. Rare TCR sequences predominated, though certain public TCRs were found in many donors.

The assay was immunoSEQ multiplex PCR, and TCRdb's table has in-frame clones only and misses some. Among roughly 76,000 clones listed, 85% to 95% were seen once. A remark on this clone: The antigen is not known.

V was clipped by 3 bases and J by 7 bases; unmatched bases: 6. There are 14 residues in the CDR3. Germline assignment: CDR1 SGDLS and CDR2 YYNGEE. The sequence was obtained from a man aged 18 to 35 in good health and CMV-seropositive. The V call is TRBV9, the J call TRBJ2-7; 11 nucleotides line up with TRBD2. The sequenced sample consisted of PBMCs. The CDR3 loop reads CASSERLAGGEQYF. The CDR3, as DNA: TGTGCCAGCAGCGAGCGGCTAGCGGGAGGTGAGCAGTACTTC. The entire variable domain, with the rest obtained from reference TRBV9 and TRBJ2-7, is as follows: DSGVTQTPKHLITATGQRVTLRCSPRSGDLSVYWYQQSLDQGLQFLIQYYNGEERAKGNILERFSAQQFPDLHSELNLSSLELGDSALYFCASSERLAGGEQYFGPGTRLTVT.